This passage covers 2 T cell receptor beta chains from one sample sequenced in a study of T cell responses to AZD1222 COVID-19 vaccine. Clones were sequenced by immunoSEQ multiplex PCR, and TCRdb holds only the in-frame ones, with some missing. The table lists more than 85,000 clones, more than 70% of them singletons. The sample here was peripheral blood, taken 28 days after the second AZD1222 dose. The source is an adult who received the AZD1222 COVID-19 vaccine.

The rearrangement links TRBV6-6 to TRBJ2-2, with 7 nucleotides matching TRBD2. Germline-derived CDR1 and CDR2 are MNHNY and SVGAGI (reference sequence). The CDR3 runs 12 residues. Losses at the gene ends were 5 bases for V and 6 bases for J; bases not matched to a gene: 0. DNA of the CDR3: TGTGCCAGCAGTAGCGGGGCCGGGGAGCTGTTTTTT. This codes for CASSSGAGELFF.

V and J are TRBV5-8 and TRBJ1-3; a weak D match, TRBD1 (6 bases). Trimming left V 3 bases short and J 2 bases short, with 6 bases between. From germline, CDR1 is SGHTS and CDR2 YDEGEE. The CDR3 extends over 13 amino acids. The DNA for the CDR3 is TGTGCCAGCAGCTCAGGGGCTGGAAACACCATATATTTT. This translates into CASSSGAGNTIYF.